These 32 T cell receptor beta chains share one sample of origin, sequenced in a study of spatial heterogeneity in lung cancer. Documented time point: sample taken at primary tumor resection. TCRdb re-analysed the 5' RACE reads in MiXCR, keeping a single row per CDR3 protein. The sample has about 39,000 distinct CDR3 sequences; approximately 3.1% are singletons. The sample consisted of normal lung tissue next to the tumor, taken at surgery. The receptors were gathered from a male donor with early-stage non-small cell lung cancer.

Many counts were recorded for this clonotype. The chain combines TRBV20-1 with TRBJ2-2, with a tentative D call TRBD2 (5 bases). In germline, CDR1 is DFQATT, CDR2 SNEGSKA (reference sequence). The CDR3 spans 16 residues. Trimming removed 6 bases from V and 7 bases from J, with 24 bases in between. This CDR3 is CSAYPPGRVDSGELFF. CDR3 sequence (DNA): TGCAGTGCCTACCCACCTGGGCGGGTGGATAGCGGGGAGCTGTTTTTT.

This clonotype was recorded at least ten times. Germline and junction disagree at one end, which may indicate a read error. The chain combines TRBV28 with TRBJ2-3, with 7 nucleotides matching TRBD1. Germline CDR1 MDHEN, CDR2 SYDVKM. The CDR3 is 13 residues long. In nucleotides, the CDR3 is TGTGCCAGCACCGAAGGGGGCGCAGATACTCAGTATTTT. Encoded protein: CASTEGGADTQYF.

This clonotype was detected only a few times. Mismatch with germline at one junction end may stem from a read error. The rearrangement links TRBV4-2 to TRBJ1-4; 8 bases agree with TRBD1. The CDR3 totals 16 residues. CDR1 and CDR2 (germline): LGHNA, YNFKEQ. CDR3 loop: CVSSHGVQGAIEKLFF. The CDR3, as DNA: TGTGTCAGCAGCCATGGAGTCCAGGGGGCTATCGAAAAACTGTTTTTT.

The chain combines TRBV5-1 with TRBJ2-6, with D possibly TRBD2 on 5 matching bases. The CDR3 is made up of 15 amino acids. Trimming took 4 bases from V and 0 from J, leaving 8 bases between them. Germline V gene data show CDR1 as SGHRS and CDR2 as YFSETQ. The DNA for the CDR3 is TGCGCCAGCAGCCCCGGGAACTCTGGGGCCAACGTCCTGACTTTC. Translating it yields CASSPGNSGANVLTF.

This clonotype was seen at least ten times. The chain uses TRBV10-3 and TRBJ2-1; TRBD2 agrees at 7 bases. The CDR3 length is 13 residues. The J segment lost 5 bases and the V segment lost 8 bases, leaving 6 bases of the junction unmatched. CDR1 and CDR2 (germline): ENHRY, SYGVKD. For the CDR3, the DNA is TGTGCCATCGGGCCTAGCGGACACAATGAGCAGTTCTTC. Residues: CAIGPSGHNEQFF.

This clonotype was counted many times. The V gene is TRBV3-1, the J gene TRBJ1-3; perhaps TRBD1 as D (5 bases). CDR3 size: 11 residues. V lost 6 bases and J lost 8, with 8 bases in between. CDR1 is LGHDT and CDR2 is YNNKEL in the germline V gene (reference sequence). The CDR3 region has the DNA TGTGCCAGCAGGATAGGGGACACCATATATTTT. Protein sequence: CASRIGDTIYF.

This rearrangement joins TRBV20-1 to TRBJ2-3; D gene uncertain. Trimming shortened V by 5 bases and J by 11 bases, and 20 bases separated the two germline ends. CDR3 length: 13 residues. Germline V gives CDR1 DFQATT, CDR2 SNEGSKA (reference sequence). The CDR3 reads CSAGTGLLVGQYF. For the CDR3, the DNA is TGCAGTGCTGGCACCGGCCTCCTCGTTGGGCAGTATTTT.

This clonotype was seen repeatedly, ten times or more. V gene TRBV6-1 combines with J gene TRBJ1-4, with D unresolved. Germline V gene lookup returns CDR1 MNHNS and CDR2 SASEGT. The CDR3 runs 14 residues. V gave up 3 bases and J gave up 0 bases, with 5 bases separating them. The CDR3 region is CASSDGSTNEKLFF. CDR3 coding DNA: TGTGCCAGCAGTGACGGATCAACTAATGAAAAACTGTTTTTT.

This clonotype was counted ten times or more. The gene calls are TRBV6-5 and TRBJ1-5; no definite D call. The CDR3 totals 13 residues. Trimming cost V 2 bases and J 5 bases, with 7 bases left between them. CDR1 and CDR2 (germline): MNHEY, SVGAGI. The CDR3 reads CASSYARDQPQHF. Written as DNA, the CDR3 is TGTGCCAGCAGTTACGCGAGGGATCAGCCCCAGCATTTT.

The table lists this clonotype with many counts. The V call is TRBV7-3, the J call TRBJ2-2, with a weak D call TRBD2 (5 bases). Trimming stripped 5 bases from V and 3 bases from J, with 13 bases between. Germline V gene sequence: CDR1 SGHTA, CDR2 FQGTGA. The CDR3 totals 15 residues. The CDR3 DNA reads TGTGCCAGCAGCCGCGGGTCGGTGGACACCGGGGAGCTGTTTTTT. This gives the protein CASSRGSVDTGELFF.

The chain joins TRBV3-1 to TRBJ1-2; no reliable D call. There are 14 residues in the CDR3. Trimming shortened V by 1 base and J by 3 bases, and 9 bases separated the two germline ends. From germline, CDR1 is LGHDT and CDR2 YNNKEL (reference sequence). CDR3 region: CASSQAGGDYGYTF. In DNA form, the CDR3 reads TGTGCCAGCAGCCAAGCCGGCGGAGACTATGGCTACACCTTC.

The chain links TRBV2 to TRBJ2-3; D is uncertain. This CDR3 is built from 15 residues. V shed 5 bases and J shed 7 bases, with 19 bases lying between them. In germline, CDR1 is SNHLY, CDR2 FYNNEI. CDR3 in amino acids: CASSPTGLSWNTQYF. The DNA for the CDR3 is TGTGCCAGCAGTCCGACCGGGCTGTCATGGAATACGCAGTATTTT.

This clonotype was recorded many times. The V gene is TRBV2, the J gene TRBJ2-4; D uncertain. The V gene lost 8 bases and the J gene lost 7 bases, with 6 bases spanning the gap. The CDR3 spans 10 residues. Per the germline V gene, CDR1 is SNHLY and CDR2 is FYNNEI. The CDR3 region has the DNA TGTGCCAGCGGTGCGAACATTCAGTACTTC. Amino acids: CASGANIQYF.

The sample holds many counts of this clonotype. The rearrangement uses TRBV7-9 and TRBJ1-5; D is unresolved. The V gene's germline CDR1 is SEHNR and CDR2 FQNEAQ (reference sequence). The V end lost 5 bases, the J end lost 4 bases, and 9 bases lay between the germline ends. The CDR3 runs to 13 residues. This chain's CDR3 is CASSNNPNQPQHF. CDR3 sequence (DNA): TGTGCCAGCAGCAACAACCCGAATCAGCCCCAGCATTTT.

This clonotype was seen many times. The chain carries TRBV28 and TRBJ2-5; 13 bases are a match to TRBD2. Germline CDR1 reads MDHEN; CDR2 reads SYDVKM. J was trimmed by 5 bases and V by 2 bases; bases with no gene match: 14. The CDR3 has 19 amino acids. CDR3 bases: TGTGCCAGCAGTTTAGAGTGGACTAGCGGGAGAGGTAGAAAGGAGACCCAGTACTTC. Amino acids: CASSLEWTSGRGRKETQYF.

At least ten counts were recorded for this clonotype. The chain recombines TRBV2 with TRBJ1-4; TRBD1 matches at 12 bases. This CDR3 spans 14 amino acids. Germline lookup yields CDR1 SNHLY and CDR2 FYNNEI. The trim removed 6 bases at V and 7 bases at J, leaving 3 bases unmatched. The CDR3 reads CASRGTGGGEKLFF. The CDR3 DNA reads TGTGCCAGCAGAGGGACAGGGGGCGGTGAAAAACTGTTTTTT.

This clonotype was detected many times. The V and J genes are TRBV4-1 and TRBJ2-3, with TRBD2 as a possible D gene (6 bases). CDR3 length: 15 amino acids. V was cut by 5 bases and J by 4 bases, with 16 bases left in between. Germline lookup yields CDR1 MGHRA and CDR2 YSYEKL. CDR3 in DNA: TGCGCCAGCAGCTTGGCCGGGAGTGGGGCAGATACGCAGTATTTT. Its translation is CASSLAGSGADTQYF.

This clonotype has a count of ten or more. The V call is TRBV28, the J call TRBJ1-2; 7 bases agree with TRBD1. The CDR3 sequence is 13 residues long. J gave up 6 bases and V 6 bases, and 7 bases lay outside the gene matches. Germline V gene sequence: CDR1 MDHEN, CDR2 SYDVKM. CDR3 sequence reads: CASSLGQFDGYTF. The DNA of the CDR3 is TGTGCCAGCAGCCTGGGACAGTTTGATGGCTACACCTTC.

This clonotype has a handful of counts. V and J are TRBV20-1 and TRBJ1-4, with D hard to call. CDR3 size: 13 residues. The V end lost 7 bases, the J end lost 7 bases, and 16 bases lay between the germline ends. Germline V gene lookup returns CDR1 DFQATT and CDR2 SNEGSKA (reference sequence). CDR3 bases: TGCAGTGTACCGAGGGCCCTGGGTGAAAAACTGTTTTTT. It encodes CSVPRALGEKLFF.

This clonotype was observed a few times. V and J are TRBV30 and TRBJ1-6; D not certain. With 2 bases removed from V and 9 bases from J, the gap between germline ends came to 8 bases. The V gene's germline CDR1 is GTSNPN and CDR2 SVGIG (reference sequence). The CDR3 has 12 amino acids. The CDR3 is CAWSWSGSPLHF. For the CDR3, the DNA is TGTGCCTGGAGTTGGTCGGGTTCACCCCTCCACTTT.

This clonotype was recorded at least ten times. The chain links TRBV7-9 to TRBJ1-1; 7 nucleotides align to TRBD1. The CDR3 loop spans 12 amino acids. The germline V gene encodes CDR1 SEHNR and CDR2 FQNEAQ (reference sequence). V lost 7 bases and J lost 7; bases outside the gene matches: 6. The CDR3 DNA is TGTGCCAGCAACCAGGGGGTGCTTGAAGCTTTCTTT. Protein: CASNQGVLEAFF.

This clonotype was recorded a few times. J is TRBJ1-3 and V is TRBV3-1; D is unresolved. The V end was cut by 4 bases, the J end by 7 bases, with 17 bases between. Germline-derived CDR1 and CDR2 are LGHDT and YNNKEL (reference sequence). This CDR3 contains 15 residues. CDR3 in amino acids: CASSPLLGIANTIYF. The CDR3, as DNA: TGTGCCAGCAGCCCCCTCCTGGGGATAGCTAACACCATATATTTT.

This clonotype was seen many times. The genes are TRBV7-9 and TRBJ2-3; no reliable D call. V shed 3 bases and J shed 2 bases, with 9 bases lying between them. The CDR3 runs 14 residues. Germline CDR1 is SEHNR and CDR2 is FQNEAQ (reference sequence). CDR3 residues: CASSFLTDTDTQYF. CDR3 in DNA: TGTGCCAGCAGCTTCTTAACCGACACAGATACGCAGTATTTT.

This clonotype came up many times. The V and J genes are TRBV6-2 or TRBV6-3 and TRBJ2-7; D not resolved. The CDR3 contains 11 residues. Germline V gives CDR1 MNHEY, CDR2 SVGEGT. The V end was cut by 6 bases, the J end by 3 bases, with 6 bases between. CDR3 residues: CASRSFYEQYF. The CDR3 bases are TGTGCCAGCAGAAGTTTCTACGAGCAGTACTTC.

This clonotype showed up many times. The V call is TRBV9, the J call TRBJ2-1; the D gene is possibly TRBD1 (6 bases). V shed 4 bases and J shed 5 bases, with 19 bases lying between them. Germline V gives CDR1 SGDLS, CDR2 YYNGEE. CDR3 size: 16 residues. CDR3 sequence reads: CASSSQVGGADNEQFF. As DNA, the CDR3 is TGTGCCAGCAGCTCCCAGGTAGGGGGAGCGGACAATGAGCAGTTCTTC.

This clonotype was recorded at least ten times. The chain employs TRBV18 and TRBJ2-1; D remains unclear. In germline, CDR1 is KGHSH, CDR2 LQKENI. The CDR3 spans 12 residues. Trimming cost V 3 bases and J 8 bases, with 8 bases left between them. For the CDR3, the DNA is TGTGCCAGCTCACCGGCTGGGTATGAGCAGTTCTTC. Its protein is CASSPAGYEQFF.

This clonotype was seen many times. The chain combines TRBV14 with TRBJ2-5; TRBD1 might be the D (6 bases). V was clipped by 2 bases and J by 1 base, with 17 bases between them. This CDR3 is 17 amino acids long. The V gene's germline CDR1 is SGHDN and CDR2 FVKESK. The CDR3 DNA reads as TGTGCCAGCAGCCAACTAACAGGGTCCACCCGCCAAGAGACCCAGTACTTC. Protein product: CASSQLTGSTRQETQYF.

The chain combines TRBV7-3 with TRBJ2-3; 9 positions match TRBD2. Per the germline V gene, CDR1 is SGHTA and CDR2 is FQGTGA. CDR3 size: 15 residues. J gave up 6 bases and V 3 bases, and 7 bases lay outside the gene matches. The CDR3 DNA sequence: TGTGCCAGCAGCTTCCAGGGGCGGGAGGGTGATACGCAGTATTTT. As protein: CASSFQGREGDTQYF.

This clonotype occurred many times. This rearrangement joins TRBV20-1 to TRBJ2-7; D remains unclear. From germline, CDR1 is DFQATT and CDR2 SNEGSKA (reference sequence). This CDR3 spans 12 amino acids. V lost 1 base, J lost 2 bases, and 6 bases lay in between. CDR3 DNA: TGCAGTGCTAGAGTGTTTCCCTACGAGCAGTACTTC. Protein: CSARVFPYEQYF.

Many counts were recorded for this clonotype. The germline gene is not matched at one end of the junction; a read error may be the cause. This chain joins TRBV7-7 and TRBJ2-5; D may correspond to TRBD1 or TRBD2 (5 bases each). The CDR3 is 14 amino acids. Germline CDR1 SSHAT, CDR2 FNYEAQ (reference sequence). CDR3 in DNA: TGTGCTAGCAGCCCCCTAGGGACCCAAGAGACCCAGTACTTC. It translates to CASSPLGTQETQYF.

There are many counts of this clonotype. This chain uses TRBV30 with TRBJ2-2; the D gene is possibly TRBD2 (6 bases). CDR1 GTSNPN and CDR2 SVGIG come from the germline V gene (reference sequence). The length of the CDR3 is 14 residues. V dropped 0 bases and J dropped 7 bases, with 12 bases sitting between them. CDR3 nucleotides: TGTGCCTGGAGTGTGGTTTACGGGAGCGGGGAGCTGTTTTTT. This encodes CAWSVVYGSGELFF.

This clonotype was counted ten times or more. The rearrangement joins TRBV20-1 to TRBJ2-7; the match to TRBD2 covers 8 bases. Germline V gives CDR1 DFQATT, CDR2 SNEGSKA (reference sequence). The V gene end was trimmed by 3 bases and the J gene end by 2 bases; junction bases not matched to a gene: 15. The CDR3 runs 17 residues. The CDR3 bases are TGCAGTGCTAGGAAGCGGGAGATCGGTGGCGGGGCCTACGAGCAGTACTTC. As protein: CSARKREIGGGAYEQYF.